Following are 23 T cell receptor beta chains from one sample sequenced in a study of neurological immune-mediated disorders. MiXCR was run by TCRdb on the 5' RACE reads, yielding one entry per CDR3 protein. The sample lists 16,000 or so distinct CDR3 sequences, 7% to 9.5% seen once, with around 40% in the top ten. The sequenced material came from CD8+ T cells from blood. The source of these receptors is a man over 45 in good health.

This clonotype was found many times. The chain employs TRBV7-2 and TRBJ1-1; D perhaps matches TRBD1 (5 bases). The CDR3 is 15 amino acids. Trimming stripped 5 bases from V and 4 bases from J, with 17 bases between. Per germline, CDR1 SGHTA and CDR2 FQGNSA. The CDR3 sequence: CASSQGSWGGTEAFF. Written as DNA, the CDR3 is TGTGCCAGCAGCCAAGGTAGCTGGGGCGGCACTGAAGCTTTCTTT.

The chain has TRBV2 and TRBJ2-7, with TRBD1 matching over 9 bases. The trim removed 4 bases at V and 3 bases at J, leaving 13 bases unmatched. The germline V gene has CDR1 SNHLY and CDR2 FYNNEI. This CDR3 region has 17 residues. The CDR3 sequence is CASSAPGGQGTDYEQYF. The DNA for the CDR3 is TGTGCCAGCAGTGCCCCCGGAGGACAGGGGACGGACTACGAGCAGTACTTC.

This clonotype was seen many times. The chain couples TRBV20-1 to TRBJ1-2; D might be TRBD1 (6 bases). Deletions cut 6 bases from V and 2 bases from J, with 13 bases between. The CDR3 runs to 13 residues. Germline lookup yields CDR1 DFQATT and CDR2 SNEGSKA (reference sequence). CDR3 in DNA: TGCAGTGCATCTTTGGGGGGCAACTATGGCTACACCTTC. Protein product: CSASLGGNYGYTF.

The sample holds many counts of this clonotype. The chain joins TRBV9 to TRBJ2-7; TRBD2 is a possible D gene (6 bases). This CDR3 spans 12 amino acids. The germline V and J ends were trimmed by 4 bases and 8 bases, with 13 bases remaining between them. Germline lookup yields CDR1 SGDLS and CDR2 YYNGEE. In DNA form, the CDR3 reads TGTGCCAGCAGCACCGGGACTGAAAAGCAGTACTTC. It specifies CASSTGTEKQYF.

In its sample, this clonotype was seen many times. The rearrangement uses TRBV6-2 or TRBV6-3 and TRBJ2-1; 11 positions agree with TRBD2. There are 15 residues in the CDR3. After removal of 6 bases from V and 8 bases from J, the junction contained 9 bases not matched to a gene. Germline values: CDR1 MNHEY, CDR2 SVGEGT. For the CDR3, the DNA is TGTGCCAGCAGCTATACTAGCGGGAGTCCCTATGAGCAGTTCTTC. Encoded protein: CASSYTSGSPYEQFF.

This clonotype was seen repeatedly, ten times or more. This chain joins TRBV12-3 or TRBV12-4 and TRBJ2-1, with 14 bases matching TRBD2. The trim removed 7 bases at V and 4 bases at J, leaving 15 bases unmatched. The CDR3 extends over 19 amino acids. The CDR3 DNA reads TGTGCCAGCACCCCCGGGGGACTAGCGGGAGTTCGGGATTACAATGAGCAGTTCTTC. Translated, it gives CASTPGGLAGVRDYNEQFF.

This clonotype was seen ten or more times. The V and J genes are TRBV5-1 and TRBJ2-7; D perhaps matches TRBD1 (5 bases). The CDR3 has 15 amino acids. Germline V gene sequence: CDR1 SGHRS, CDR2 YFSETQ. V lost 0 bases, J lost 2 bases, and 12 bases lay in between. The CDR3 region is CASSLEAGRTYEQYF. The DNA of the CDR3 is TGCGCCAGCAGCTTGGAGGCAGGGCGAACCTACGAGCAGTACTTC.

In this sample, this clonotype turned up many times. This sequence joins TRBV20-1 and TRBJ2-1; no clear D. Trimming removed 7 bases at V and 8 bases at J, with 18 bases between. The length of the CDR3 is 13 residues. The germline CDR1 and CDR2 sequences are DFQATT and SNEGSKA (reference sequence). DNA for the CDR3: TGCAGTGTCCCCTTGTCGGTAGCTGATGAGCAGTTCTTC. This translates into CSVPLSVADEQFF.

This clonotype is medium-sized within its sample. The chain employs TRBV5-6 and TRBJ1-1; D perhaps matches TRBD1 (5 bases). The V and J ends lost 0 bases and 0 bases respectively, with 9 bases between them. The CDR3 has 15 residues. The germline V gene has CDR1 SGHDT and CDR2 YYEEEE. CDR3: CASSLGPGMNTEAFF. The CDR3 DNA follows: TGTGCCAGCAGCTTGGGGCCAGGGATGAACACTGAAGCTTTCTTT.

This clonotype was detected ten times or more. The CDR3 DNA is TGTGCCAGTAGTACAAGAGGGGTCACCTACGAGCAGTACTTC. This sequence encodes CASSTRGVTYEQYF. This rearrangement joins TRBV19 to TRBJ2-7, with D tentatively TRBD1 or TRBD2 (5 bases each). The CDR3 runs 14 residues. Germline assignment: CDR1 LNHDA and CDR2 SQIVND (reference sequence). V was pared by 4 bases and J by 2 bases, with 12 bases between.

This clonotype was seen repeatedly, ten times or more. This rearrangement joins TRBV12-3 or TRBV12-4 to TRBJ2-3, with 11 positions matching TRBD2. V gave up 1 base and J gave up 4 bases; unmatched junction bases: 7. The CDR3 loop spans 17 amino acids. Here the CDR3 reads CASSLEPSGRSADTQYF. The CDR3 coding sequence is TGTGCCAGCAGTTTAGAGCCTAGCGGGAGGAGCGCAGATACGCAGTATTTT.

This clonotype was counted ten times or more. The V and J genes are TRBV20-1 and TRBJ1-6; D is unresolved. Germline V lookup: CDR1 DFQATT, CDR2 SNEGSKA (reference sequence). V lost 0 bases and J lost 11, with 11 bases in between. The CDR3 has 13 amino acids. CDR3 DNA sequence: TGCAGTGCTAGAGAAACAGAGATCGCACCCCTCCACTTT. It codes for CSARETEIAPLHF.

The chain employs TRBV20-1 and TRBJ2-1; D possibly corresponds to TRBD2 (6 bases). The germline V gene has CDR1 DFQATT and CDR2 SNEGSKA (reference sequence). The CDR3 length is 14 residues. CDR3 amino acids: CAARGYRSYNEQFF. The CDR3 coding sequence is TGCGCCGCGCGGGGTTACCGCTCCTACAATGAGCAGTTCTTC.

This clonotype was detected many times. The chain links TRBV28 to TRBJ2-1; D is ambiguous. V shed 6 bases and J shed 6 bases, with 12 bases lying between them. CDR3 length: 13 amino acids. Germline V gene lookup returns CDR1 MDHEN and CDR2 SYDVKM. The DNA for the CDR3 is TGTGCCAGCAGATACCCGGAAGGCAATGAGCAGTTCTTC. Its protein is CASRYPEGNEQFF.

This clonotype was detected many times. V and J are TRBV6-2 or TRBV6-3 and TRBJ2-2; TRBD2 is a possible D gene (6 bases). Germline CDR1 reads MNHEY; CDR2 reads SVGEGT. The V gene lost 6 bases and the J gene lost 2 bases, with 13 bases spanning the gap. This CDR3 has 15 residues. CDR3 region: CASRAGTYNTGELFF. CDR3 sequence (DNA): TGTGCCAGCAGAGCCGGGACTTATAACACCGGGGAGCTGTTTTTT.

This clonotype was detected ten times or more. The rearrangement uses TRBV4-3 and TRBJ2-1; either TRBD1 or TRBD2 may supply D (6 bases each). CDR3 size: 14 residues. V dropped 0 bases and J dropped 8 bases, with 11 bases sitting between them. Germline V gives CDR1 LGHNA, CDR2 YSLEER. The CDR3 DNA is TGCGCCAGCAGCCAAGAAGTGGGGGGCGATGAGCAGTTCTTC. Translated: CASSQEVGGDEQFF.

This clonotype was seen many times. This chain uses TRBV18 with TRBJ1-1; TRBD1 might be the D (6 bases). Deletions cut 3 bases from V and 4 bases from J, with 9 bases between. This CDR3 spans 13 amino acids. Looked up from germline, CDR1 is KGHSH and CDR2 is LQKENI. CDR3 amino acids: CASSPGGLTEAFF. As DNA, the CDR3 is TGTGCCAGCTCACCTGGGGGCCTCACTGAAGCTTTCTTT.

This clonotype was seen at least ten times. The chain has TRBV9 and TRBJ2-1, with D possibly TRBD1 on 6 matching bases. V shed 0 bases and J shed 3 bases, with 10 bases lying between them. Germline V CDR1 and CDR2: SGDLS, YYNGEE. The CDR3 contains 15 residues. The CDR3 coding sequence is TGTGCCAGCAGCGTAGGGGGGCAGGACTACAATGAGCAGTTCTTC. This codes for CASSVGGQDYNEQFF.

This clonotype was picked up many times. Given a much more abundant clone one base away, this may be a read error. This rearrangement joins TRBV5-6 to TRBJ2-1; 8 bases agree with TRBD2. The germline V gene has CDR1 SGHDT and CDR2 YYEEEE. This CDR3 comprises 14 residues. The CDR3 DNA sequence: TGTACCAGCAGCTTAACTAGCGGTTACAATGAGCAGTTCTTC. This translates into CTSSLTSGYNEQFF.

Many counts were recorded for this clonotype. V usage is TRBV3-1 and J usage is TRBJ2-7, with D possibly TRBD2 on 6 matching bases. Germline CDR1 is LGHDT and CDR2 is YNNKEL (reference sequence). Trimming removed 8 bases at V and 3 bases at J, with 17 bases between. The CDR3 contains 14 residues. The CDR3: CASSFRGSNYEQYF. CDR3 in DNA: TGTGCCAGCTCGTTTCGGGGGAGCAACTACGAGCAGTACTTC.

This clonotype was found many times. V usage is TRBV2 and J usage is TRBJ2-1, with D perhaps matching TRBD2 (5 bases). This CDR3 is 13 amino acids long. Per the germline V gene, CDR1 is SNHLY and CDR2 is FYNNEI. Trimming pared 7 bases from V and 2 bases from J, leaving 9 bases between. In DNA, the CDR3 is TGTGCCAGCACGGAGGTCACCTACAATGAGCAGTTCTTC. It is translated as CASTEVTYNEQFF.

This clonotype was detected ten times or more. V and J are TRBV29-1 and TRBJ1-2; no definite D call. CDR3 length equals 12 residues. V was clipped by 2 bases and J by 3 bases, with 7 bases between them. In germline, CDR1 is SQVTM, CDR2 ANQGSEA. CDR3 sequence: CSVETGDYGYTF. CDR3 DNA: TGCAGCGTTGAAACGGGCGACTATGGCTACACCTTC.

This clonotype came up many times. The V and J genes are TRBV29-1 and TRBJ2-7, with 7 bases that match TRBD1. This CDR3 has 12 residues. Unmatched junction bases numbered 6, after V lost 7 bases and J lost 3 bases. Per germline, CDR1 SQVTM and CDR2 ANQGSEA. The CDR3 nucleotides are TGCAGCGAGTGGGACAGAAACTACGAGCAGTACTTC. Its protein is CSEWDRNYEQYF.